This T cell receptor beta chain was captured in a study of T cells after yellow fever vaccination. Study-level points and caveats: Reappearance after the booster was seen for most primary-vaccination clones, at 95% to 96% CD4 and less than 90% CD8. Shared CD4/CD8 clonotypes were a small share, likely from convergent recombination.

For TCR, cDNA came from 5'RACE template switching, which added a universal primer site and UMIs. TCRdb passed the 5' RACE reads through MiXCR, listing each CDR3 protein once. The sample carries about 160,000 distinct CDR3 sequences, 6% to 7.5% recorded once. This clonotype was found many times. Its antigen is as yet unknown. This CDR3 is built from 14 residues. Germline CDR1 is MDHEN and CDR2 is SYDVKM. Deletions cut 10 bases from V and 2 bases from J, with 16 bases between. This clonotype was sampled from a man between 18 and 35 years old who received the YFV17D yellow fever vaccine. The sequenced sample was CD4+ T cells sorted from PBMCs, obtained 5 days after the first yellow fever vaccination. The V gene is TRBV28, the J gene TRBJ2-3, with unresolved D. For the CDR3, the DNA is TGTGCCACCAAAGTCGGTCTTTCCACAGATACGCAGTATTTT. It encodes CATKVGLSTDTQYF.